The TCR beta chain under discussion was sequenced for a study of T cells in Graves' hyperthyroidism and ophthalmopathy. With V trimmed by 5 bases and J by 0 bases, 7 bases remained unmatched. The germline CDR1 and CDR2 sequences are MGHDK and SYGVNS. The CDR3 is made up of 16 amino acids. From RNA transcripts, TCR beta CDR3 regions were amplified. The primer set for the first-round RT-PCR of the TCR CDR3 was HTBI. One entry per CDR3 protein, called by TCRdb with MiXCR from the multiplex PCR reads. The sample includes 500,000 to 700,000 distinct CDR3 sequences, approximately 16% of them seen just once.

This receptor was obtained from a woman between 18 and 29 years old with Graves' hyperthyroidism. The chain carries TRBV25-1 and TRBJ1-3; TRBD1 aligns across 7 bases. The specimen sequenced was blood. The CDR3 protein is CASSPGPGGSGNTIYF. The CDR3 DNA reads as TGTGCCAGCAGTCCTGGCCCAGGGGGCTCTGGAAACACCATATATTTT. The full variable domain, with the rest looked up from reference TRBV25-1 and TRBJ1-3, is EADIYQTPRYLVIGTGKKITLECSQTMGHDKMYWYQQDPGMELHLIHYSYGVNSTEKGDLSSESTVSRIRTEHFPLTLESARPSHTSQYLCASSPGPGGSGNTIYFGEGSWLTVV.